This T cell receptor (beta chain) is drawn from a study of blood T cell repertoires in COVID-19. Study-wide context: Sources were T cells, B-cell-depleted T cells, or PBMCs; the material itself was cDNA or gDNA.

Grouping used clinical history reported by participants in a survey and questionnaire. The study counted Cohort 3 donors as recovered given two negative PCRs, clearance, or symptom resolution. Only in-frame clones appear in the TCRdb table, and some are missing; sequencing was by immunoSEQ multiplex PCR. The sample includes about 190,000 clones, roughly 82% seen only once; the top ten take about 9.6%. CDR3 length: 13 residues. Germline V gene data show CDR1 as LNHDA and CDR2 as SQIVND (reference sequence). V was clipped by 6 bases and J by 0 bases, with 8 bases between them. The rearrangement joins TRBV19 to TRBJ1-1; D is unclear. What was sequenced was PBMCs or T cells enriched from blood (not recorded which). The TCR sequence derives from a woman aged 25-40 years who had recovered from COVID-19. The CDR3 sequence is CASSPGLNTEAFF. In DNA, the CDR3 is TGTGCCAGTAGCCCGGGGTTGAACACTGAAGCTTTCTTT.